This T cell receptor beta chain comes out of a study of T cells in Graves' hyperthyroidism and ophthalmopathy. Study details: Peripheral blood collection took place at initial diagnosis, before any treatment. The study's findings and limits: The blood repertoire included most of the expanded thyroid clonotypes above 0.001.

The CDR3 contains 17 residues. Germline V gives CDR1 SQVTM, CDR2 ANQGSEA. Notes on this clonotype: What it binds is unknown.

Authors of the study amplified TCR beta CDR3 regions from RNA transcripts. HTBI primers were the set used in a first-round RT-PCR of the TCR CDR3. TCRdb independently ran MiXCR on the multiplex PCR reads; one entry per CDR3 protein. The sample contains more than 350,000 distinct CDR3 sequences, roughly 15% of which appear only once. Sequenced sample: blood. This rearrangement joins TRBV29-1 to TRBJ2-3; TRBD2 matches 8 bases. The TCR comes from a woman between 25 and 40 years old with Graves' ophthalmopathy. CDR3 sequence reads: CSSRSAKRGPYTDTQYF. CDR3 nucleotide sequence: TGCAGTTCTCGATCAGCTAAGCGGGGGCCATACACAGATACGCAGTATTTT.